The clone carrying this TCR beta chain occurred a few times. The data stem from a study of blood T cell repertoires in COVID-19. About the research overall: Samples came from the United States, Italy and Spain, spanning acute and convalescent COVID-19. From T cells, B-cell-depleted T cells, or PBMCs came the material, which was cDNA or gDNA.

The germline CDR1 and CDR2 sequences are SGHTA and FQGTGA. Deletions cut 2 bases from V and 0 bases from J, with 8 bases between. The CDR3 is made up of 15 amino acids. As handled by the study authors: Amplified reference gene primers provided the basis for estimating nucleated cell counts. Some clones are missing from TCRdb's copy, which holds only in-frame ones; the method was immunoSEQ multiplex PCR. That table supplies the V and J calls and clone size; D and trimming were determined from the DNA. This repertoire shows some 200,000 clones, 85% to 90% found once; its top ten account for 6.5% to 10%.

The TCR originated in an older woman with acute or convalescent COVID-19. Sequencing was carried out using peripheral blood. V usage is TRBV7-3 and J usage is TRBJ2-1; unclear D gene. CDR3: CASSLYPGSYNEQFF. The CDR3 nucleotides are TGTGCCAGCAGCTTATACCCGGGCTCCTACAATGAGCAGTTCTTC. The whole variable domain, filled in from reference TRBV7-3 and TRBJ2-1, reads GAGVSQTPSNKVTEKGKYVELRCDPISGHTALYWYRQSLGQGPEFLIYFQGTGAADDSGLPNDRFFAVRPEGSVSTLKIQRTERGDSAVYLCASSLYPGSYNEQFFGPGTRLTVL.